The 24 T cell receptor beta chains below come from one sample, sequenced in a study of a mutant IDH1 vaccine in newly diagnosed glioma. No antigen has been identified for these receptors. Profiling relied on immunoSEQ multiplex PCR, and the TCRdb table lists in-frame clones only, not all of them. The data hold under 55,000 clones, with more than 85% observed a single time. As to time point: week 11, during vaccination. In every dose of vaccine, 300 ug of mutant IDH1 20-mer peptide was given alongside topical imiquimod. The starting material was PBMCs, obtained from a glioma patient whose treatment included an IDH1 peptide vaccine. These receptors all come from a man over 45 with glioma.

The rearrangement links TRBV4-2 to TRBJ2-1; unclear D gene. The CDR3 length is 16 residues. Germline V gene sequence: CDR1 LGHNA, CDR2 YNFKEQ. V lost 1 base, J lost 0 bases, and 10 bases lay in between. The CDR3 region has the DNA TGTGCCAGCAGCCAAGGGACGGCCAGCTCCTACAATGAGCAGTTCTTC. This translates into CASSQGTASSYNEQFF.

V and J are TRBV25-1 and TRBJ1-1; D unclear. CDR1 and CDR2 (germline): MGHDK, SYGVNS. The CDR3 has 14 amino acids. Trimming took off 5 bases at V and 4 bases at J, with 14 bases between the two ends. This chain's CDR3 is CASSFGGLGTEAFF. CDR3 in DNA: TGTGCCAGCAGTTTTGGAGGGCTCGGCACTGAAGCTTTCTTT.

In nucleotides, the CDR3 is TGTGCCAGCAGTTTTACGAGCGGAGGCTACGAGCAGTACTTC. As protein: CASSFTSGGYEQYF. This chain uses TRBV28 with TRBJ2-7; D might be TRBD2 (5 bases). The V end lost 3 bases, the J end lost 3 bases, and 12 bases lay between the germline ends. Germline CDR1 is MDHEN and CDR2 is SYDVKM. The CDR3 loop spans 14 amino acids.

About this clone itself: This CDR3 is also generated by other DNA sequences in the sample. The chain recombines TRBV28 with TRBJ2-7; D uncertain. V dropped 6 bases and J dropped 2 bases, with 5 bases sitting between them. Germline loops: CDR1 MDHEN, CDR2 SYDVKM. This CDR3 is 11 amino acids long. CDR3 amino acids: CASSHTYEQYF. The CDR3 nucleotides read TGTGCCAGCAGCCACACCTACGAGCAGTACTTC.

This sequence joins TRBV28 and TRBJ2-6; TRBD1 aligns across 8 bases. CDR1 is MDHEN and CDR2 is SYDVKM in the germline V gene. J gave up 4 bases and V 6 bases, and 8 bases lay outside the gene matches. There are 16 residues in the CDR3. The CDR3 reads CASSSGGAAGANVLTF. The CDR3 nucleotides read TGTGCCAGCAGCTCAGGGGGCGCGGCAGGGGCCAACGTCCTGACTTTC.

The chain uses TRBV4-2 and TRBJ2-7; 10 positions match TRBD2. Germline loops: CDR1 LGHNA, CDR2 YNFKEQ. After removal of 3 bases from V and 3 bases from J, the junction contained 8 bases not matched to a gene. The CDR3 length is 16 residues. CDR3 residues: CASSQQIAGGNYEQYF. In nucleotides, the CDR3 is TGTGCCAGCAGCCAGCAAATAGCGGGAGGTAACTACGAGCAGTACTTC.

CDR3 loop: CASSLFSSAGNTEAFF. The DNA for the CDR3 is TGTGCCAGCAGTTTATTTTCCTCGGCGGGGAACACTGAAGCTTTCTTT. The chain uses TRBV27 and TRBJ1-1; no clear D. Trimming shortened V by 1 base and J by 1 base, and 13 bases separated the two germline ends. Germline-derived CDR1 and CDR2 are MNHEY and SMNVEV (reference sequence). The CDR3 runs to 16 residues.

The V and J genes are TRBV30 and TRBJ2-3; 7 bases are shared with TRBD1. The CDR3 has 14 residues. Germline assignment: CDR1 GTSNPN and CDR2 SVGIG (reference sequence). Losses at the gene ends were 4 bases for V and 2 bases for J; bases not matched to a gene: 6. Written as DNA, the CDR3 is TGTGCCTGGAATCCGGGACAGTACACAGATACGCAGTATTTT. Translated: CAWNPGQYTDTQYF.

In DNA form, the CDR3 reads TGTGCCAGCAGTCCAGGGACTAGCGGTTACAATGAGCAGTTCTTC. It translates to CASSPGTSGYNEQFF. The chain joins TRBV27 to TRBJ2-1, with TRBD2 matching over 11 bases. The trim removed 5 bases at V and 4 bases at J, leaving 4 bases unmatched. The CDR3 spans 15 residues. Germline lookup yields CDR1 MNHEY and CDR2 SMNVEV (reference sequence).

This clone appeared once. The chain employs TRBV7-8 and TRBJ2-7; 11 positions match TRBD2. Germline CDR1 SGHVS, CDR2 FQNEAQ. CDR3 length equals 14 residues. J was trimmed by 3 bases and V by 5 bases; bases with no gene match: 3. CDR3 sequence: CASSPLAGDYEQYF. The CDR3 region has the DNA TGTGCCAGCAGCCCACTAGCGGGGGACTACGAGCAGTACTTC.

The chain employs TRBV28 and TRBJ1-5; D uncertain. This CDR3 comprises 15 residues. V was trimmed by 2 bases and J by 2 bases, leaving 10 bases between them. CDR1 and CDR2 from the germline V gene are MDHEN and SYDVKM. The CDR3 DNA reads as TGTGCCAGCAGTTTAGTAGGAGGTGGCAATCAGCCCCAGCATTTT. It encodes CASSLVGGGNQPQHF.

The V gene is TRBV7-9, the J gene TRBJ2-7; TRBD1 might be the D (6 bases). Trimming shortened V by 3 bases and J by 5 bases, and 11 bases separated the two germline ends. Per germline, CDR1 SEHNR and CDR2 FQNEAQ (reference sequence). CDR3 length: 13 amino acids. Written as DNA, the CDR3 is TGTGCCAGCAGCTTTGGTAACAGGGACGAGCAGTACTTC. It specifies CASSFGNRDEQYF.

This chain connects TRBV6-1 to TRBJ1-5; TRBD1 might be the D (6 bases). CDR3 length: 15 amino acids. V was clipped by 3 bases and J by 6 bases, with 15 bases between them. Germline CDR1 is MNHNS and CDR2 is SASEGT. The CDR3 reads CASSDVQGRIQPQHF. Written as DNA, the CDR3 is TGTGCCAGCAGTGATGTGCAGGGGCGAATTCAGCCCCAGCATTTT.

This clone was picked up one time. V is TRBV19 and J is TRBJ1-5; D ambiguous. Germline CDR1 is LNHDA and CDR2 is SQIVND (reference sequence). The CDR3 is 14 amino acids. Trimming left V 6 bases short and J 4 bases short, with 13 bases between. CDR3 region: CASRSLGGNQPQHF. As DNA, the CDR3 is TGTGCCAGTAGAAGCCTAGGCGGGAATCAGCCCCAGCATTTT.

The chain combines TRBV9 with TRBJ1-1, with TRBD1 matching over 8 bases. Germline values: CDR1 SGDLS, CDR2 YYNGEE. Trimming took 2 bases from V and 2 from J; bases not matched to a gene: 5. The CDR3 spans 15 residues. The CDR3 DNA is TGTGCCAGCAGCGTCCTAACAGGGGGAAACACTGAAGCTTTCTTT. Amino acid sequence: CASSVLTGGNTEAFF.

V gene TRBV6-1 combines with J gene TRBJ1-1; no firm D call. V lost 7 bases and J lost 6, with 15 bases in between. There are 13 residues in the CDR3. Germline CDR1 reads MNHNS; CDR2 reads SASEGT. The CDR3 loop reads CASNSRTWPEAFF. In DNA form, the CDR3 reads TGTGCCAGCAATAGCCGAACATGGCCTGAAGCTTTCTTT.

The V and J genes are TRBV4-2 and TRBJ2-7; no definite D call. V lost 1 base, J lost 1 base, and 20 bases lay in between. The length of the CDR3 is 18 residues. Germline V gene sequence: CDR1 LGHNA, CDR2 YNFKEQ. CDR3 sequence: CASSQVEIRTGPSYEQYF. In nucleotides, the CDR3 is TGTGCCAGCAGCCAAGTGGAAATCCGGACCGGCCCTTCCTACGAGCAGTACTTC.

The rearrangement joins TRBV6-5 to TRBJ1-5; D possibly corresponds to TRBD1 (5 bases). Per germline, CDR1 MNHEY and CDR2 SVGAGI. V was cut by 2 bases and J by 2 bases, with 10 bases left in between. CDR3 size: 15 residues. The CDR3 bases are TGTGCCAGCAGTTACGGGCAGGGCCGCAATCAGCCCCAGCATTTT. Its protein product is CASSYGQGRNQPQHF.

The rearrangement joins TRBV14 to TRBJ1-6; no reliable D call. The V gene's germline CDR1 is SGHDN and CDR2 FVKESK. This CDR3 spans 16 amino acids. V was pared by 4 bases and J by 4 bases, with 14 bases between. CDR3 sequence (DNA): TGTGCCAGCAGCCCCCTCGGCGGACCATATAATTCACCCCTCCACTTT. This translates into CASSPLGGPYNSPLHF.

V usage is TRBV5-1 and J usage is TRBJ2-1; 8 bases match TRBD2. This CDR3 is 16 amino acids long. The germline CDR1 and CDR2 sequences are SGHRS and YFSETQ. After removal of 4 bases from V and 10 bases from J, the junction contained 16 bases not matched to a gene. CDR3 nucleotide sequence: TGCGCCAGCAGCCCCCAAGCGGGAGCGAGGGCCGGGGAGCAGTTCTTC. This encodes CASSPQAGARAGEQFF.

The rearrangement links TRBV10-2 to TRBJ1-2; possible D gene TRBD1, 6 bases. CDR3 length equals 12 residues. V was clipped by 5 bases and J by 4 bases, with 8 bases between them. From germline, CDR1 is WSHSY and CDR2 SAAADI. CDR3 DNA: TGCGCCAGCAGTTTACAGGGCTATGGCTACACCTTC. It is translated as CASSLQGYGYTF.

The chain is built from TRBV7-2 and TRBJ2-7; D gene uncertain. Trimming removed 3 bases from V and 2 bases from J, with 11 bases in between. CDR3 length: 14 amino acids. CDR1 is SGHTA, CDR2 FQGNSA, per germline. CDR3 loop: CASSFLDGPYEQYF. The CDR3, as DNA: TGTGCCAGCAGCTTTTTGGATGGCCCCTACGAGCAGTACTTC.

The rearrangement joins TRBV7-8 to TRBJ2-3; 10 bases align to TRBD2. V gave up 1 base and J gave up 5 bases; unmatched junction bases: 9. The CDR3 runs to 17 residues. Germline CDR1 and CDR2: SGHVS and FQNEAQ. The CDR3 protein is CASSLGGAGGRRDTQYF. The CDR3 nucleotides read TGTGCCAGCAGCTTAGGGGGAGCGGGGGGGAGGAGAGATACGCAGTATTTT.

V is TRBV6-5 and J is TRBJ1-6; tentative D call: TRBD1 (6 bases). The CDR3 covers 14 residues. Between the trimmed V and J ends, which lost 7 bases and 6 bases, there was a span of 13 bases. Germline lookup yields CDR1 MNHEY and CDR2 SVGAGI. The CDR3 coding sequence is TGTGCCAGCACTCTGGGGGCCAGTAATTCACCCCTCCACTTT. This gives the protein CASTLGASNSPLHF.